This TCR beta chain derives from a study of T cells in Graves' hyperthyroidism and ophthalmopathy. Study outcomes and limitations: A model of 13 V-J pairs discriminated ophthalmopathy from stable hyperthyroidism.

Graves' hyperthyroidism qualified as stable when ophthalmopathy did not progress within 18 months. Recently diagnosed hyperthyroidism of less than 2 months' duration affected patients aged 18 to 65. Diagnostic assessment was based on clinical symptoms, serum thyroxine and TRAb, thyroid ultrasound and orbital computed tomography. From germline, CDR1 is DFQATT and CDR2 SNEGSKA (reference sequence). The CDR3 has 14 amino acids. V lost 4 bases and J lost 2; bases outside the gene matches: 5. It was RNA transcripts that yielded the amplified TCR beta CDR3 regions. Using the HTBI primer set, a first-round RT-PCR was run on the TCR CDR3. MiXCR, run by TCRdb on the multiplex PCR reads, gives a single entry per CDR3 protein. The sample shows about 560,000 distinct CDR3 sequences, 12% to 15% of them seen only once. Ten or more counts support this clonotype. Its antigen is unidentified.

The TCR was taken from a woman between 35 and 50 years old with Graves' hyperthyroidism. Sequences were obtained from blood. V usage is TRBV20-1 and J usage is TRBJ2-7; TRBD1 matches at 10 bases. The CDR3 region is CSATAGQGTYEQYF. The CDR3, as DNA: TGCAGTGCTACGGCGGGACAGGGGACCTACGAGCAGTACTTC.